These 14 T cell receptor beta chains were sequenced from one sample in a study of control samples from healthy donors and cancer patients. TCRdb's copy holds only in-frame clones and misses some; the assay was immunoSEQ multiplex PCR. The table lists tens of thousands of clones, over 75% of them singletons. What was sequenced was blood. All receptors come from a woman under 30 in good health.

The chain carries TRBV27 and TRBJ2-3, with D tentatively TRBD1 (6 bases). This CDR3 is built from 18 residues. V lost 3 bases to trimming and J lost 0 bases, with 19 bases between them. The germline V gene has CDR1 MNHEY and CDR2 SMNVEV (reference sequence). Here the CDR3 DNA reads TGTGCCAGCAGTTTCCGTGCAGGGGCTATTCCTAGCACAGATACGCAGTATTTT. Protein product: CASSFRAGAIPSTDTQYF.

This clone was seen once. The chain has TRBV6-5 and TRBJ1-1; D is unresolved. Per germline, CDR1 MNHEY and CDR2 SVGAGI. This CDR3 has 15 amino acids. The V and J ends lost 6 bases and 1 base respectively, with 15 bases between them. The CDR3 DNA reads as TGTGCCAGCAGCCAATCGGTCAGCCAGAACACTGAAGCTTTCTTT. It specifies CASSQSVSQNTEAFF.

V is TRBV10-2 and J is TRBJ2-3; D is possibly TRBD1 (6 bases). The germline V gene has CDR1 WSHSY and CDR2 SAAADI. This CDR3 contains 14 residues. V was clipped by 8 bases and J by 1 base, with 13 bases between them. The CDR3 spells CASGGQTGTDTQYF. For the CDR3, the DNA is TGCGCCAGCGGAGGACAGACGGGCACAGATACGCAGTATTTT.

J is TRBJ2-3 and V is TRBV24-1; TRBD1 is a possible D gene (7 bases). The CDR3 has 14 residues. Germline assignment: CDR1 KGHDR and CDR2 SFDVKD. V lost 7 bases and J 4 bases, leaving 14 bases between the germline ends. DNA of the CDR3: TGTGCCACCAGCCCTGGCAGGGGGGCAGATACGCAGTATTTT. Protein: CATSPGRGADTQYF.

The sample holds a few counts of this clone. The V call is TRBV5-1, the J call TRBJ1-2; D perhaps matches TRBD1 (6 bases). This CDR3 has 14 residues. Trimming took off 0 bases at V and 5 bases at J, with 11 bases between the two ends. Germline V gives CDR1 SGHRS, CDR2 YFSETQ. DNA for the CDR3: TGCGCCAGCAGCTTGGAACAGGGCCTTTATGGCTACACCTTC. Its protein is CASSLEQGLYGYTF.

V is TRBV5-1 and J is TRBJ1-2; D remains unclear. Trimming stripped 3 bases from V and 2 bases from J, with 8 bases between. Germline V gene sequence: CDR1 SGHRS, CDR2 YFSETQ. The CDR3 runs to 13 residues. CDR3 nucleotide sequence: TGCGCCAGCAGCTACACAAGAAACTATGGCTACACCTTC. As protein: CASSYTRNYGYTF.

The J gene is TRBJ2-1, the V gene TRBV6-5, with no clear D. Germline lookup yields CDR1 MNHEY and CDR2 SVGAGI. The CDR3 extends over 15 amino acids. Trimming left V 2 bases short and J 0 bases short, with 8 bases between. CDR3: CASSYVDSSYNEQFF. DNA for the CDR3: TGTGCCAGCAGTTACGTGGATAGCTCCTACAATGAGCAGTTCTTC.

The J gene is TRBJ2-3, the V gene TRBV5-4, with D unclear. The V end lost 2 bases, the J end lost 0 bases, and 13 bases lay between the germline ends. Germline CDR1 reads SGHNT; CDR2 reads YYREEE (reference sequence). The CDR3 runs 16 residues. CDR3 in DNA: TGTGCCAGCAGCTTAAAACTTACCTCTAGCACAGATACGCAGTATTTT. This gives the protein CASSLKLTSSTDTQYF.

A single count supports this clone. The V gene is TRBV2, the J gene TRBJ1-4; 10 nucleotides line up with TRBD1. The CDR3 loop spans 15 amino acids. After removal of 5 bases from V and 7 bases from J, the junction contained 7 bases not matched to a gene. Per the germline V gene, CDR1 is SNHLY and CDR2 is FYNNEI. Here the CDR3 DNA reads TGTGCCAGCAGTCGTTCCCGGGACAGGGGTGAAAAACTGTTTTTT. Protein: CASSRSRDRGEKLFF. The variable domain in full, with the rest retrieved from reference TRBV2 and TRBJ1-4, is EPEVTQTPSHQVTQMGQEVILRCVPISNHLYFYWYRQILGQKVEFLVSFYNNEISEKSEIFDDQFSVERPDGSNFTLKIRSTKLEDSAMYFCASSRSRDRGEKLFFGSGTQLSVL.

The V gene is TRBV6-5, the J gene TRBJ1-1; maybe TRBD1 (5 bases). The ends were cut back, 4 bases at V and 5 bases at J, with 17 bases in the middle. Germline V lookup: CDR1 MNHEY, CDR2 SVGAGI. CDR3 size: 15 residues. CDR3 protein: CASSSPPPRGTEAFF. The CDR3 nucleotides read TGTGCCAGCAGTTCCCCGCCTCCGCGGGGGACTGAAGCTTTCTTT.

The J gene is TRBJ2-7, the V gene TRBV5-1, with 10 bases aligning to TRBD2. Trimming at V came to 3 bases and at J to 7 bases, leaving 13 bases not matched to a gene. Germline V gene sequence: CDR1 SGHRS, CDR2 YFSETQ. The CDR3 extends over 16 amino acids. This chain's CDR3 is CASSSLSGGASNEQYF. The CDR3 bases are TGCGCCAGCAGCTCTTTAAGCGGGGGGGCGTCTAATGAGCAGTACTTC.

The chain combines TRBV13 with TRBJ1-2, with 7 bases fitting TRBD1. CDR1 is PRHDT, CDR2 FYEKMQ, per germline (reference sequence). Unmatched junction bases numbered 13, after V lost 5 bases and J lost 7 bases. The CDR3 extends over 15 amino acids. In DNA form, the CDR3 reads TGTGCCAGCAGCGCCACGCGATGGACAGGTTTTGGCTACACCTTC. Protein sequence: CASSATRWTGFGYTF.

CDR3 DNA sequence: TGCGCCAGCAGCTTGGGGGTCGGGGCGGCCTCCTACAATGAGCAGTTCTTC. Translation gives CASSLGVGAASYNEQFF. V and J are TRBV5-1 and TRBJ2-1; perhaps D is TRBD1 or TRBD2 (5 bases each). V gave up 0 bases and J gave up 0 bases, with 13 bases separating them. Germline CDR1 reads SGHRS; CDR2 reads YFSETQ. This CDR3 region has 17 residues.

The J gene is TRBJ2-7, the V gene TRBV11-2; D is possibly TRBD1 or TRBD2 (5 bases each). CDR1 is SGHAT, CDR2 FQNNGV, per germline. Trimming pared 6 bases from V and 4 bases from J, leaving 19 bases between. This CDR3 has 15 amino acids. This chain's CDR3 is CASRKIRDVRYEQYF. DNA for the CDR3: TGTGCCAGCAGAAAGATCCGGGACGTTCGGTACGAGCAGTACTTC. Combining the CDR3 with reference TRBV11-2 and TRBJ2-7 gives the whole variable domain EAGVAQSPRYKIIEKRQSVAFWCNPISGHATLYWYQQILGQGPKLLIQFQNNGVVDDSQLPKDRFSAERLKGVDSTLKIQPAKLEDSAVYLCASRKIRDVRYEQYFGPGTRLTVT.